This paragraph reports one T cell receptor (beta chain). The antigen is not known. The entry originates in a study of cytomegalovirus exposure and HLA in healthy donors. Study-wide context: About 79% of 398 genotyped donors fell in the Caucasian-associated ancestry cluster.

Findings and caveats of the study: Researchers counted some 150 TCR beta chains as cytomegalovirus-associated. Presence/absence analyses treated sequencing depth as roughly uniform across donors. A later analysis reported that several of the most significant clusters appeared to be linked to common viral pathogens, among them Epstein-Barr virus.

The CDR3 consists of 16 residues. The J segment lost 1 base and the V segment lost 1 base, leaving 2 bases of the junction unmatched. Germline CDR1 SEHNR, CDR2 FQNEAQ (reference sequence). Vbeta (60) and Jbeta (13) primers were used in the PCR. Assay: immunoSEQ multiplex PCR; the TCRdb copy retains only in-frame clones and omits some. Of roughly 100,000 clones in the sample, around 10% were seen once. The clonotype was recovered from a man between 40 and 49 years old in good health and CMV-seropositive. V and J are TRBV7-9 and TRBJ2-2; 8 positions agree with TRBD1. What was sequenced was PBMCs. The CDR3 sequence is CASSLGGQGNTGELFF. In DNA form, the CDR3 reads TGTGCCAGCAGCTTAGGTGGACAGGGGAACACCGGGGAGCTGTTTTTT.